The T cell receptor (beta chain) under discussion was sequenced for a study of PD-L1 blockade in urothelial cancer. The wider study: Administration of atezolizumab to patients began at some point between 2013 and 2015, at 1,200 mg intravenously every 3 weeks. Prior chemotherapy ranged from 0 to 3 regimens per patient. Median T cell yield from blood was roughly 150,000.

The CDR3 is made up of 15 amino acids. Germline V gene sequence: CDR1 SGDLS, CDR2 YYNGEE. Trimming took 3 bases from V and 4 from J, leaving 14 bases between them. As to time point: pretreatment peripheral blood. Data came from immunoSEQ multiplex PCR; TCRdb stores just in-frame clones and leaves some out. The table shows fewer than 100,000 clones, with approximately 86% occurring only once. V usage is TRBV9 and J usage is TRBJ1-5; D call uncertain. Sequenced here: PBMCs, sampled around atezolizumab (anti-PD-L1) treatment. The clonotype comes from a man in his forties with urothelial cancer. CDR3 bases: TGTGCCAGCAGCGGGGCACACGGAGGGAATCAGCCCCAGCATTTT. This gives the protein CASSGAHGGNQPQHF.